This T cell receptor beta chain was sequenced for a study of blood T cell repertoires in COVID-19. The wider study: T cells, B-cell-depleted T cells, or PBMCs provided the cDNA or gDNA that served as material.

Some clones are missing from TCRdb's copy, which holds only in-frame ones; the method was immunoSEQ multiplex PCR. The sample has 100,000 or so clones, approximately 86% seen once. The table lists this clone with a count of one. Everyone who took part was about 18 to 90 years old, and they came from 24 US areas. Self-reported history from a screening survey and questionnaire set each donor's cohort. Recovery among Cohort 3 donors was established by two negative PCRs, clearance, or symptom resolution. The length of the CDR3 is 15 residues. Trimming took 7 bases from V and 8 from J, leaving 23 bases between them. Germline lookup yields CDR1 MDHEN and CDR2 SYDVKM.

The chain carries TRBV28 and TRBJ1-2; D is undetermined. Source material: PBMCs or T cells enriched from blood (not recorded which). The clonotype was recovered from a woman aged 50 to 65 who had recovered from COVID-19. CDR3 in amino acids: CASMGGLTAFQGYTF. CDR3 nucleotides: TGTGCCAGCATGGGAGGCTTAACAGCCTTTCAAGGCTACACCTTC.